Listed below are T cell receptor beta chains from one sample, sequenced in a study of T cells in Graves' hyperthyroidism and ophthalmopathy. Via MiXCR, TCRdb re-called the multiplex PCR reads, giving one row per CDR3 protein. In the table there are about 290,000 distinct CDR3 sequences, approximately 13% of which are singletons. The sample taken for sequencing was blood. All receptors derive from a woman between 40 and 55 years old with Graves' hyperthyroidism. Each CDR3 is given with its conserved first and last residue. The order of the fields is clone size, V gene, D gene, J gene, CDR3 DNA, CDR3 protein. D genes are given only for firm matches. Clone sizes are shown as how often the clone was seen (once, few, many) or a class if it is expanded.

clone_size: many; v_call: TRBV28; d_call: TRBD1; j_call: TRBJ1-1; cdr3_nt: TGTGCGTTAACAGGGGGCAACACTGAAGCTTTCTTT; cdr3_aa: CALTGGNTEAFF
clone_size: few; v_call: TRBV20-1; d_call: -; j_call: TRBJ1-4; cdr3_nt: TGCAGTGTCCTCGGACAGCCCGGGGAAAAACTGTTTTTT; cdr3_aa: CSVLGQPGEKLFF
clone_size: few; v_call: TRBV5-4; d_call: TRBD1; j_call: TRBJ1-2; cdr3_nt: TGTGCCAGCAGCGCAAAACAGGGGGATCATGGCTACACCTTC; cdr3_aa: CASSAKQGDHGYTF
clone_size: many; v_call: TRBV2; d_call: -; j_call: TRBJ1-4; cdr3_nt: TGTGCCAGCAGTGCCCAGTTGACCGACGGGGAGAAAAAACTGTTTTTT; cdr3_aa: CASSAQLTDGEKKLFF
clone_size: many; v_call: TRBV20-1; d_call: TRBD1; j_call: TRBJ1-2; cdr3_nt: TGCAGTGCTGAGGACAGGGAAGGCTATGGCTACACCTTC; cdr3_aa: CSAEDREGYGYTF
clone_size: many; v_call: TRBV19; d_call: -; j_call: TRBJ1-1; cdr3_nt: TGTGCCAGTAGTAGCGTTGAGACAGCTTATGCGAACACTGAAGCTTTCTTT; cdr3_aa: CASSSVETAYANTEAFF
clone_size: many; v_call: TRBV25-1; d_call: -; j_call: TRBJ1-1; cdr3_nt: TGTGCCAGCAGTGGATTACTTGAAGCTTTCTTT; cdr3_aa: CASSGLLEAFF
clone_size: many; v_call: TRBV18; d_call: TRBD1; j_call: TRBJ2-7; cdr3_nt: TGTGCCAGCTCACCCTTGGGTAGGGGGCACGAGCAGTACTTC; cdr3_aa: CASSPLGRGHEQYF
clone_size: many; v_call: TRBV2; d_call: -; j_call: TRBJ1-2; cdr3_nt: TGTGCCAGCAGCCCAAGCGCACGGATGCCCCTGAGTGGCTACACCTTC; cdr3_aa: CASSPSARMPLSGYTF
clone_size: many; v_call: TRBV3-1; d_call: TRBD2; j_call: TRBJ2-3; cdr3_nt: TGTGCCAGCAGCCCCACTAGCGGGAGTGAAACTACGCAGTATTTT; cdr3_aa: CASSPTSGSETTQYF
clone_size: many; v_call: TRBV28; d_call: TRBD1; j_call: TRBJ2-1; cdr3_nt: TGTGCCAGCGGGAGTGGACAGGCATACAATGAGCAGTTCTTC; cdr3_aa: CASGSGQAYNEQFF
clone_size: few; v_call: TRBV3-1; d_call: TRBD2; j_call: TRBJ2-1; cdr3_nt: TGTGCCAGCAGCTACAGGCTAGCGGGAGGCAATGAGCAGTTCTTC; cdr3_aa: CASSYRLAGGNEQFF
clone_size: many; v_call: TRBV28; d_call: -; j_call: TRBJ2-7; cdr3_nt: TGTGCCAGCAGTCCCTCCCTCGAGCAGTACTTC; cdr3_aa: CASSPSLEQYF
clone_size: many; v_call: TRBV7-8; d_call: TRBD2; j_call: TRBJ2-3; cdr3_nt: TGTGCCAGCCATACGGGCGGGAGGGGCACAGATACGCAGTATTTT; cdr3_aa: CASHTGGRGTDTQYF
clone_size: many; v_call: TRBV2; d_call: TRBD1; j_call: TRBJ1-2; cdr3_nt: TGTGCCACCCACAGGGGCGACTATGGCTACACCTTC; cdr3_aa: CATHRGDYGYTF
clone_size: many; v_call: TRBV20-1; d_call: TRBD1; j_call: TRBJ1-5; cdr3_nt: TGCAGTGCTTGGACAGGGCGCAATCAGCCCCAGCATTTT; cdr3_aa: CSAWTGRNQPQHF
clone_size: many; v_call: TRBV3-1; d_call: TRBD2; j_call: TRBJ2-1; cdr3_nt: TGTGCCAGCAGCCAAGCAGGTGGGACTAGCGGGAGATATGATGAGCAGTTCTTC; cdr3_aa: CASSQAGGTSGRYDEQFF